This TCR beta chain was found in a study of T cells in Graves' hyperthyroidism and ophthalmopathy. Study-wide background: Prior to any treatment, at the point of initial diagnosis, peripheral blood was collected. Study results and limitations: Blood also contained most expanded thyroid clonotypes above 0.001.

At least ten counts were recorded for this clonotype. Its specificity is unknown. One junction end disagrees with the germline gene, perhaps due to a read error. TCR beta CDR3 sequences were amplified from RNA transcripts. The HTBI primer set was used in a first-round RT-PCR of the TCR CDR3. In TCRdb, the multiplex PCR reads were re-called with MiXCR into one record per CDR3 protein. The data hold roughly 380,000 distinct CDR3 sequences, with 15% to 20% observed a single time. It was less than 13 ml of fresh peripheral blood that supplied the PBMCs. Per germline, CDR1 SGHTA and CDR2 FQGNSA. CDR3 size: 13 residues.

This TCR was sampled from a woman in her thirties or forties with Graves' ophthalmopathy. Sequencing was done on a sample of blood. V gene TRBV7-2 combines with J gene TRBJ1-5; tentatively, D is TRBD1 (6 bases). The CDR3 is CASSLGGDQPQHF. The DNA for the CDR3 is TGTGCCAGCAGTTTAGGGGGGGATCAGCCCCAGCATTTT.